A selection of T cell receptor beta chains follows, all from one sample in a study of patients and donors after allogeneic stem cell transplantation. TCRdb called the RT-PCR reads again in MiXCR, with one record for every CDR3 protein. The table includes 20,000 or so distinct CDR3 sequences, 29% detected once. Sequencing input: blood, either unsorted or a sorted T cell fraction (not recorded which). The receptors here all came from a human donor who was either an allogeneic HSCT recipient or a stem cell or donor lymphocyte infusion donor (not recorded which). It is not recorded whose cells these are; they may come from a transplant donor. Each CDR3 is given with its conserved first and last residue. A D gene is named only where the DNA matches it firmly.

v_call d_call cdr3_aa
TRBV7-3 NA CASSLRGKSSYNSPLHF
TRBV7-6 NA CANSARLGASYGYTF
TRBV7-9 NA CASSPRGFGGTTDTQYF
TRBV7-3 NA CASRIRGRACGYTF
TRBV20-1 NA CSAPSRNTEAFF
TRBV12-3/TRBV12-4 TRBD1 CASTPGQSLYGYTF
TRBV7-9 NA CASSLWLTGLYNSPLHF
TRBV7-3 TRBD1 CASSQGASSYNEQFF
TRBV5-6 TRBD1 CASSTWTGAETQYF
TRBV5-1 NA CASSLEGPYNEQFF
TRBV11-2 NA CASSSRAGGKQPQHF
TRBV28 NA CARDFDNSPLHF
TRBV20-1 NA CSELVHNEQFF
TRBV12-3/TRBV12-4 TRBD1 CASSLRQGNSPLHF
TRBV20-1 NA CSATPGAGIPNTEAFF
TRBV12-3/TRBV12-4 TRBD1 CASSLGQGSSYEQYF
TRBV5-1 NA CASSLTLALNNEQFF
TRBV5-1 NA CASSRTSPDTEAFF
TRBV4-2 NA CASSQERTKETQYF
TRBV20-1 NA CSASRIRGPDTQYF
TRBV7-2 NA CASSLGPLGGYNEQFF
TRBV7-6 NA CASSFDSRGATEAFF
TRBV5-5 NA CASSLGLNTGELFF
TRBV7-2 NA CASSLIQGRGYTF
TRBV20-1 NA CSARDRGAWTDTQYF
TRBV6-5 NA CASSYQFTDTQYF
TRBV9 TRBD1 CASSGTGGTEAFF
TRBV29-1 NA CSVDEFNTEAFF
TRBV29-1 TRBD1 CSTLDRANTGELFF
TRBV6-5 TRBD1 CASSYSRDRGNQPQHF
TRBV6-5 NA CASSYSRGTNSPLHF
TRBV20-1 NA CSARETGTPNYGYTF
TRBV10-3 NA CAIPKGVYGYTF
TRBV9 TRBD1 CASSVGQGGLAEAFF
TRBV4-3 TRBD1 CASSQDLGQEPLHF
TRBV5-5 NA CASSLEVGTPTGELFF
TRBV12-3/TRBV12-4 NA CASSPGISGNTIYF
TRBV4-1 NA CASSQDGGTFFLTDTQYF
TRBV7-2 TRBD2 CASSPRGGADTQYF
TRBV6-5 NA CASSSNRARGNSPLHF
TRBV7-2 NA CASSLDRPGELFF
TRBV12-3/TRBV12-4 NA CASSLAGDTEAFF
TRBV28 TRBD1 CASSLPGQLNTEAFF
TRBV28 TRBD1 CASSSPRGENTEAFF
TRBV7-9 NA CASSYTGGQETQYF
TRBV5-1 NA CASFDSYNEQFF
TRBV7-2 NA CASSLRQQNTEAFF
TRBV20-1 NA CSARDYRLSRNEQYF
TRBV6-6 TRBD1 CASSRPGQGLGHIQYF
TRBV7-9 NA CASTITRELSTDTQYF
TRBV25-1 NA CASSADGTKETQYF
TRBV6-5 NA CASSYSVGRGSYEQYF
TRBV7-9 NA CASSFSHEQFF
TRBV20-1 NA CSARTGGNSPLHF
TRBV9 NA CASSVDPGTHLENIQYF
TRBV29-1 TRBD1 CSVGQGVGEQFF
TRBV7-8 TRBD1 CASSPRTGGNTEAFF